The TCR beta chain under discussion was sequenced for a study of Graves' ophthalmopathy and Graves' hyperthyroidism. Study overall: Samples of peripheral blood were obtained at initial diagnosis, prior to treatment of any kind.

Ophthalmopathy donors' eye disease showed moderate-to-severe activity, CAS of at least 3, NOSPECS of at least 4 and duration under 3 months. Overall study results and limits: A model built from 13 signatures distinguished ophthalmopathy from stable hyperthyroidism with roughly 90% sensitivity and approximately 81% specificity. Blood samples also showed most expanded thyroid clonotypes exceeding 0.001 frequency.

J lost 4 bases, V lost 2 bases, and 15 bases had no gene match. Germline values: CDR1 DFQATT, CDR2 SNEGSKA (reference sequence). There are 18 residues in the CDR3. This clonotype was detected ten times or more. Antigen specificity is unknown. The authors amplified TCR beta CDR3 regions, and they did so from RNA transcripts for repertoire sequencing. First-round RT-PCR used HTBI primers; second-round multiplex PCR followed. TCRdb used MiXCR to reprocess the multiplex PCR reads, holding one entry per CDR3 protein. The sample lists about 370,000 distinct CDR3 sequences, 15% to 20% occurring once. Sequenced input: peripheral blood. This TCR came from a woman aged 18-35 years with Graves' ophthalmopathy. The chain uses TRBV20-1 and TRBJ1-2, with 11 bases that match TRBD1. The CDR3 DNA is TGCAGTGCTAGACGCCGGGACAGGGGGACCAGGGGTAGCTATGGCTACACCTTC. Protein: CSARRRDRGTRGSYGYTF.